These 21 T cell receptor beta chains came from one sample sequenced in a study of T cells after yellow fever vaccination. Each CDR3 protein gets one entry after TCRdb re-called the 5' RACE reads with MiXCR. The table records 95,000 to 100,000 distinct CDR3 sequences, under 6.5% of them present only once. The source material was CD8+ T cells sorted from PBMCs, sampled 10 days after the yellow fever booster vaccination. The receptors here all came from a man between 18 and 35 years old who received the YFV17D yellow fever vaccine.

This clonotype has a count of ten or more. V usage is TRBV20-1 and J usage is TRBJ1-5, with TRBD1 matching over 7 bases. This CDR3 is built from 13 residues. V dropped 6 bases and J dropped 4; count of bases not matched to a gene: 6. The germline gives CDR1 DFQATT, CDR2 SNEGSKA (reference sequence). The CDR3 DNA reads as TGCAGTGCCGCGAGGGACAGTAATCAGCCCCAGCATTTT. It is translated as CSAARDSNQPQHF.

Ten or more counts support this clonotype. The chain couples TRBV25-1 to TRBJ2-3; D is perhaps TRBD1 (5 bases). V dropped 0 bases and J dropped 2 bases, with 12 bases sitting between them. CDR1 is MGHDK, CDR2 SYGVNS, per germline. CDR3 length: 16 residues. The CDR3 sequence is CASSEYTKGPTDTQYF. The DNA for the CDR3 is TGTGCCAGCAGTGAATATACGAAGGGGCCCACAGATACGCAGTATTTT.

This clonotype has a handful of counts. V and J are TRBV12-3 or TRBV12-4 and TRBJ2-3; TRBD2 matches 8 bases. CDR3 length: 14 residues. V trimming: 5 bases; J trimming: 4 bases; junction bases outside the gene matches: 5. The CDR3: CASSPPGLADTQYF. The CDR3 DNA follows: TGTGCCAGCAGTCCCCCGGGACTAGCAGATACGCAGTATTTT.

This clonotype has only a few counts. V usage is TRBV4-3 and J usage is TRBJ2-7; weak D call: TRBD2 (6 bases). This CDR3 is built from 15 residues. Germline assignment: CDR1 LGHNA and CDR2 YSLEER. Trimming took 1 base from V and 0 from J, leaving 10 bases between them. The CDR3 spells CASSQGGLSSYEQYF. DNA of the CDR3: TGCGCCAGCAGCCAAGGGGGACTGAGCTCCTACGAGCAGTACTTC.

This clonotype was counted only a few times. The gene calls are TRBV5-1 and TRBJ1-2, with D hard to call. Trimming shortened V by 1 base and J by 3 bases, and 10 bases separated the two germline ends. The germline V gene has CDR1 SGHRS and CDR2 YFSETQ. The CDR3 is 14 amino acids. The CDR3 here is CASSLFGEHYGYTF. CDR3 coding DNA: TGCGCCAGCAGCTTGTTCGGAGAACACTATGGCTACACCTTC.

This clonotype was found a few times. The gene calls are TRBV5-1 and TRBJ1-2, with TRBD1 matching over 11 bases. Losses at the gene ends were 4 bases for V and 3 bases for J; bases not matched to a gene: 2. The CDR3 has 14 amino acids. CDR1 and CDR2 (germline): SGHRS, YFSETQ. The CDR3 DNA is TGCGCCAGCAGCGCGGGACAGGGGGACTATGGCTACACCTTC. As protein: CASSAGQGDYGYTF.

This chain joins TRBV7-9 and TRBJ2-2; possibly TRBD2 for D (5 bases). V dropped 6 bases and J dropped 5 bases, with 7 bases sitting between them. Germline CDR1 SEHNR, CDR2 FQNEAQ (reference sequence). The CDR3 is 12 amino acids. This CDR3 reads CASRRETGELFF. CDR3 DNA sequence: TGTGCCAGCAGAAGGGAGACCGGGGAGCTGTTTTTT.

The chain joins TRBV5-4 to TRBJ1-3; 7 positions match TRBD1. After removal of 4 bases from V and 7 bases from J, the junction contained 14 bases not matched to a gene. This CDR3 contains 16 residues. In germline, CDR1 is SGHNT, CDR2 YYREEE (reference sequence). DNA of the CDR3: TGTGCCAGCAGCCCGGGGGGACAGATCTCCCGGAACACCATATATTTT. Protein: CASSPGGQISRNTIYF.

The chain carries TRBV9 and TRBJ2-1; perhaps D is TRBD1 or TRBD2 (5 bases each). The CDR3 runs 14 residues. Germline CDR1 and CDR2: SGDLS and YYNGEE. The germline V and J ends were trimmed by 3 bases and 4 bases, with 11 bases remaining between them. CDR3 bases: TGTGCCAGCAGCGCCCGGGACGATTACAATGAGCAGTTCTTC. This sequence encodes CASSARDDYNEQFF.

The chain employs TRBV7-9 and TRBJ1-2, with TRBD1 matching 10 bases. CDR3 size: 15 residues. Per the germline V gene, CDR1 is SEHNR and CDR2 is FQNEAQ (reference sequence). V shed 4 bases and J 4 bases; nucleotides not matched to a gene: 6. The DNA for the CDR3 is TGTGCCAGCAGCTCGGGACAGGGGAGAGGCTATGGCTACACCTTC. Encoded protein: CASSSGQGRGYGYTF.

Ten or more counts support this clonotype. CDR3 bases: TGCGCCAGCAGCCAAGAAGCGGCCAGGGTCTACGAGCAGTACTTC. Translation gives CASSQEAARVYEQYF. The gene calls are TRBV4-1 and TRBJ2-7, with D possibly being TRBD1 or TRBD2 (5 bases each). V lost 0 bases, J lost 3 bases, and 12 bases lay in between. The CDR3 has 15 residues. Germline CDR1 reads MGHRA; CDR2 reads YSYEKL.

This clonotype was seen many times. The V and J genes are TRBV19 and TRBJ2-1; D assignment may be TRBD1 or TRBD2 (5 bases each). The V gene lost 5 bases and the J gene lost 4 bases, with 18 bases spanning the gap. Germline CDR1 and CDR2: LNHDA and SQIVND (reference sequence). The CDR3 has 16 amino acids. The CDR3: CASSPHPGTAYNEQFF. DNA of the CDR3: TGTGCCAGTAGTCCCCATCCGGGGACGGCGTACAATGAGCAGTTCTTC.

This clonotype was counted a few times. The V and J genes are TRBV9 and TRBJ1-1; 8 nucleotides align to TRBD1. The CDR3 loop spans 14 amino acids. From germline, CDR1 is SGDLS and CDR2 YYNGEE. Unmatched junction bases numbered 8, after V lost 4 bases and J lost 6 bases. CDR3: CASSRTGSGAEAFF. The CDR3 DNA reads TGTGCCAGCAGCAGGACAGGGTCGGGGGCTGAAGCTTTCTTT.

This clonotype has more than one count but fewer than ten. The chain uses TRBV4-1 and TRBJ2-5, with TRBD2 identical over 10 bases. From germline, CDR1 is MGHRA and CDR2 YSYEKL. The CDR3 loop spans 17 amino acids. V shed 3 bases, J shed 0 bases, and the junction held 7 bases outside the gene matches. The chain's CDR3 is CASSQQTSGEYQETQYF. CDR3 in DNA: TGCGCCAGCAGCCAGCAAACTAGCGGGGAGTACCAAGAGACCCAGTACTTC.

Here the CDR3 reads CASSQEGQQMNTEAFF. In nucleotides, the CDR3 is TGTGCCAGCAGCCAAGAAGGACAGCAAATGAACACTGAAGCTTTCTTT. The chain combines TRBV4-2 with TRBJ1-1, with D perhaps TRBD1 (6 bases). The V end lost 0 bases, the J end lost 0 bases, and 11 bases lay between the germline ends. Germline loops: CDR1 LGHNA, CDR2 YNFKEQ. This CDR3 spans 16 amino acids.

There are a few counts of this clonotype. The chain couples TRBV12-3 or TRBV12-4 to TRBJ1-1; tentative D call: TRBD1 (5 bases). CDR3 length: 13 amino acids. With 4 bases removed from V and 5 bases from J, the gap between germline ends came to 11 bases. The CDR3 sequence: CASSSPGHTEAFF. In DNA, the CDR3 is TGTGCCAGCAGTTCCCCGGGGCATACTGAAGCTTTCTTT.

This clonotype was recorded a few times. The J gene is TRBJ2-1, the V gene TRBV6-5; TRBD2 matches at 8 bases. V gave up 0 bases and J gave up 8 bases; unmatched junction bases: 3. The CDR3 extends over 14 amino acids. From germline, CDR1 is MNHEY and CDR2 SVGAGI. The chain's CDR3 is CASSYSGGAYEQFF. The CDR3 bases are TGTGCCAGCAGTTACTCCGGGGGGGCTTATGAGCAGTTCTTC.

This clonotype was seen at least ten times. The chain has TRBV4-3 and TRBJ2-2; 7 bases are a match to TRBD2. CDR3 length: 17 residues. Germline-derived CDR1 and CDR2 are LGHNA and YSLEER. V was pared by 4 bases and J by 4 bases, with 12 bases of the junction left unmatched. DNA for the CDR3: TGCGCCAGCAGCCTTGGCGGGAGTAAAGTATCCACCGGGGAGCTGTTTTTT. Protein sequence: CASSLGGSKVSTGELFF.

By sample fraction, this clonotype is medium-sized. The chain uses TRBV5-1 and TRBJ2-3, with D possibly TRBD1 on 6 matching bases. Germline-derived CDR1 and CDR2 are SGHRS and YFSETQ. V was shortened by 4 bases and J by 0 bases, with 12 bases between the two germline ends. The CDR3 has 15 residues. Here the CDR3 reads CASSPGQTSTDTQYF. In DNA, the CDR3 is TGCGCCAGCAGCCCAGGACAGACTAGCACAGATACGCAGTATTTT.

The rearrangement links TRBV20-1 to TRBJ2-1; 9 nucleotides line up with TRBD2. The CDR3 is made up of 14 amino acids. Unmatched junction bases numbered 3, after V lost 2 bases and J lost 4 bases. CDR1 is DFQATT, CDR2 SNEGSKA, per germline (reference sequence). The DNA for the CDR3 is TGCAGTGCTAGACCAAGCGGGGGGTACAATGAGCAGTTCTTC. Amino acid sequence: CSARPSGGYNEQFF.

This clonotype was detected only a few times. This chain joins TRBV7-9 and TRBJ2-5; no reliable D call. The length of the CDR3 is 13 residues. With 5 bases removed from V and 3 bases from J, the gap between germline ends came to 10 bases. From germline, CDR1 is SEHNR and CDR2 FQNEAQ (reference sequence). The CDR3 bases are TGTGCCAGCAGCCTCCGTGTCGAAGAGACCCAGTACTTC. Protein product: CASSLRVEETQYF.